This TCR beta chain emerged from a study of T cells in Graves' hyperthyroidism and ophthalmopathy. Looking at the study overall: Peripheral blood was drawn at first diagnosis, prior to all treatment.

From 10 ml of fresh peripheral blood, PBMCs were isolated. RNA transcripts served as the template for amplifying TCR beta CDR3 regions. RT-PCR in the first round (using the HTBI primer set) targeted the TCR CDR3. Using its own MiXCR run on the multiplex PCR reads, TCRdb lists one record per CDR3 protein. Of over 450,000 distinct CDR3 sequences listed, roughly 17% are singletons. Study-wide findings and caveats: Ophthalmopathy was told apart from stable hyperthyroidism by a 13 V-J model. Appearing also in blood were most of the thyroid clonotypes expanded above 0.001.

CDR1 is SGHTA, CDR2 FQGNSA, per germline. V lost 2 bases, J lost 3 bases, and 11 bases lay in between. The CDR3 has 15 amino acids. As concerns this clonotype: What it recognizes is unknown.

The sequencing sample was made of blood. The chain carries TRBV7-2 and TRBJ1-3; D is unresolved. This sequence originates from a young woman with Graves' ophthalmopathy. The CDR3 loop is CASSLLADGGNTIYF. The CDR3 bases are TGTGCCAGCAGCTTACTTGCAGATGGTGGAAACACCATATATTTT.